A selection of T cell receptor beta chains follows, all from one sample in a study of Ad26.COV2.S vaccination and SARS-CoV-2 variants. Clones were sequenced by immunoSEQ multiplex PCR, and TCRdb holds only the in-frame ones, with some missing. The sample holds about 350,000 clones, about 91% seen once. Sequenced material: peripheral blood, taken after recovery from COVID-19. The source is a human donor who had recovered from COVID-19. CDR3s include the opening cysteine and the closing phenylalanine or tryptophan. The D gene is left open where the match is weak. Expanded clones get a size class; other rows say once, few or many, or leave the size out.

V gene	clone size	J gene	D gene	CDR3 DNA	CDR3 protein
TRBV20-1	NA	TRBJ1-2	TRBD1	TGCAGTGCTAGTACGAGGCCGGGACAGAATTATGGCTACACCTTC	CSASTRPGQNYGYTF
TRBV9	NA	TRBJ2-3	TRBD2	TGTGCCAGCAGCCCTACTAGCGGGGGGGGAATAGATACGCAGTATTTT	CASSPTSGGGIDTQYF
TRBV6-2/TRBV6-3	NA	TRBJ2-7	TRBD2	TGTGCCAGCAGTTACCTAGCGGGGGGCTCCTACGAGCAGTACTTC	CASSYLAGGSYEQYF
TRBV4-2	NA	TRBJ1-2	TRBD1	TGTGCCAGCAGCCAAGATGGACAGGGTATCTATGGCTACACCTTC	CASSQDGQGIYGYTF
TRBV7-2	NA	TRBJ2-3	NA	TGTGCCAGCAGATGGCGACTTTCCACAGATACGCAGTATTTT	CASRWRLSTDTQYF
TRBV7-2	NA	TRBJ1-5	NA	TGTGCCAGCAGCTTAGCGGGACACCTCAATCAGCCCCAGCATTTT	CASSLAGHLNQPQHF
TRBV9	NA	TRBJ1-6	TRBD1	TGTGCCAGCAGCGTAGGGGGACAGGGGAATTCACCCCTCCACTTT	CASSVGGQGNSPLHF
TRBV25-1	NA	TRBJ1-2	NA	TGTGCCAGCAGTGCCTTCCCAGACGGCTACACCTTC	CASSAFPDGYTF
TRBV9	NA	TRBJ2-3	NA	TGTGCCAGCAGGGGCCCCACAGATACGCAGTATTTT	CASRGPTDTQYF
TRBV27	NA	TRBJ1-6	TRBD1	TGTGCCAGCAGCCAAATGCGGACAGGGTATAATTCACCCCTCCACTTT	CASSQMRTGYNSPLHF
TRBV5-5	NA	TRBJ1-4	NA	TGTGCCAGCAGCTTGGATGCGCTGGGGAATGAAAAACTGTTTTTT	CASSLDALGNEKLFF
TRBV2	NA	TRBJ2-1	NA	TGTGCCAGCACCGGGGATTACCAAACCTACAATGAGCAGTTCTTC	CASTGDYQTYNEQFF
TRBV3-1/TRBV3-2	NA	TRBJ1-2	NA	TGTGCCAGCAGCCTTACTCGGGGGCGCTCGGATGGCTACACCTTC	CASSLTRGRSDGYTF
TRBV7-2	NA	TRBJ1-5	NA	TGTGCCAGCAGCTTACTCCGCGGATCCCCTACTAATCAGCCCCAGCATTTT	CASSLLRGSPTNQPQHF
TRBV6-1	NA	TRBJ2-7	NA	TGTGCCAGCAGTGATGGGAAGGGACGAGACAATAACGAGCAGTACTTC	CASSDGKGRDNNEQYF
TRBV5-4	NA	TRBJ2-7	TRBD1	TGTGCCAGCAGCTTGGGTTTCGGTGTGAGAGGGGGCCATCGGGAGCAGTACTTC	CASSLGFGVRGGHREQYF
TRBV7-8	once	TRBJ2-7	NA	TGTGCCAGCAGCTTAGCGGGCCGCTACGAGCAGTACTTC	CASSLAGRYEQYF
TRBV10-3	NA	TRBJ2-5	NA	TGTGCCATCGGGGGCACGCAAGAGACCCAGTACTTC	CAIGGTQETQYF
TRBV5-6	once	TRBJ1-1	NA	TGTGCCAGCAGCTCGGATATGAACACTGAAGCTTTCTTT	CASSSDMNTEAFF
TRBV5-5	many	TRBJ1-1	TRBD1	TGTGCCAGCAGTTATCAGGGGGGCACTGAAGCTTTCTTT	CASSYQGGTEAFF
TRBV7-9	NA	TRBJ1-1	NA	TGTGCCAGCAGCTTAGTTGAGTTTTCTGAAGCTTTCTTT	CASSLVEFSEAFF
TRBV5-1	NA	TRBJ1-2	NA	TGCGCCAGCAGCGGGGGAAGTGGGTATGGCTACACCTTC	CASSGGSGYGYTF
TRBV7-2	NA	TRBJ2-1	NA	TGTGCCAGCAGCTCAACCTCCGCGGGGCTCTACAATGAGCAGTTCTTC	CASSSTSAGLYNEQFF
TRBV10-3	NA	TRBJ2-5	TRBD2	TGTGCCATCAGTGGACCGGGGGGTAGCCAAGAGACCCAGTACTTC	CAISGPGGSQETQYF
TRBV5-1	NA	TRBJ2-3	NA	TGCGCCAGCACCATAGGGGGGACAAGAGATACGCAGTATTTT	CASTIGGTRDTQYF
TRBV19	NA	TRBJ1-4	TRBD1	TGTGCCAGTAGGGTCCGGGACAGGATTACTAATGAAAAACTGTTTTTT	CASRVRDRITNEKLFF
TRBV6-5	NA	TRBJ2-7	TRBD1	TGTGCCAGCAGTTACGGGCAGGGGGTGTCCTACGAGCAGTACTTC	CASSYGQGVSYEQYF
TRBV6-5	NA	TRBJ1-4	NA	TGTGCCAGCAGTTATATAGGGCATGGGCACAATGAAAAACTGTTTTTT	CASSYIGHGHNEKLFF
TRBV6-5	NA	TRBJ2-5	NA	TGTGCCAGCAGTTACCTTGGGCAGAAAGAGACCCAGTACTTC	CASSYLGQKETQYF
TRBV29-1	NA	TRBJ1-1	TRBD1	TGCAGCGTTCGACAGGGGCGTGTGGACACTGAAGCTTTCTTT	CSVRQGRVDTEAFF
TRBV7-9	once	TRBJ2-7	TRBD1	TGTGCCAGCAGCTCGGGACAGACCTACGAGCAGTACTTC	CASSSGQTYEQYF
TRBV3-1/TRBV3-2	NA	TRBJ1-2	NA	TGTGCCAGCAGCGTCCGGGACGGCTATGGCTACACCTTC	CASSVRDGYGYTF
TRBV3-1/TRBV3-2	NA	TRBJ1-2	TRBD1	TGTGCCAGCAGCCTAAGGACAGGGGGCTCCCGGGGAGGCTACACCTTC	CASSLRTGGSRGGYTF
TRBV6-5	NA	TRBJ1-1	NA	TGTGCCAGCAGTCGGGGGTTAGCCACTGAAGCTTTCTTT	CASSRGLATEAFF
TRBV9	NA	TRBJ2-2	NA	TGTGCCAGCAGCCCCCCAGCGCGGGAGCTGTTTTTT	CASSPPARELFF
TRBV3-1/TRBV3-2	once	TRBJ2-7	TRBD1	TGTGCCAGCAGCCCCCGGACAGGGGTCTCCTACGAGCAGTACTTC	CASSPRTGVSYEQYF
TRBV9	NA	TRBJ1-2	NA	TGTGCCAGCAGCGAAGGGGGGCGCCGGAACTATGGCTACACCTTC	CASSEGGRRNYGYTF
TRBV4-3	NA	TRBJ2-5	NA	TGCGCCAGCAGCCAAGGGGACTCCTCCGGAGAGACCCAGTACTTC	CASSQGDSSGETQYF
TRBV9	once	TRBJ2-7	TRBD1	TGTGCCAGCAGTAGGACAGGGGGAGTGGACGAGCAGTACTTC	CASSRTGGVDEQYF
TRBV6-4	NA	TRBJ2-7	NA	TGTGCCAGCAGTGACTCGACACACCATACCTACGAGCAGTACTTC	CASSDSTHHTYEQYF
TRBV5-5	NA	TRBJ1-1	NA	TGTGCCAGCAGCCCGGCGGAACCCCTGGGCACTGAAGCTTTCTTT	CASSPAEPLGTEAFF
TRBV5-4	once	TRBJ1-5	NA	TGTGCCAGCAGCTTAGGCAGGGCTCAGCCCCAGCATTTT	CASSLGRAQPQHF
TRBV7-9	NA	TRBJ2-1	TRBD2	TGTGCCAGCAGCTTTAGCGGGGGCCACAATGAGCAGTTCTTC	CASSFSGGHNEQFF
TRBV11-2	once	TRBJ2-1	NA	TGTGCCAGCAGCTTAGGGCGTAAGGTTGCGGGGAGCTCCTACAATGAGCAGTTCTTC	CASSLGRKVAGSSYNEQFF
TRBV6-6	NA	TRBJ1-1	TRBD1	TGTGCCAGCAGTTACCAAGGGGGCAGTACTGAAGCTTTCTTT	CASSYQGGSTEAFF
TRBV19	NA	TRBJ2-6	NA	TGTGCCAGTAGGTTCTCTGGGGCCAACGTCCTGACTTTC	CASRFSGANVLTF
TRBV7-2	NA	TRBJ2-7	TRBD1	TGTGCCAGCAGCCGGGACAGAGCCGAGCAGTACTTC	CASSRDRAEQYF
TRBV6-5	NA	TRBJ1-2	NA	TGTGCCAGCAGTTACTCCCCAGGGGCCACCTATGGCTACACCTTC	CASSYSPGATYGYTF
TRBV5-1	NA	TRBJ2-1	NA	TGCGCCAGCAGCTTCGCGCAGGGCTACAATGAGCAGTTCTTC	CASSFAQGYNEQFF
TRBV4-1	NA	TRBJ2-7	NA	TGCGCCAGCAGCCAAGAGTCCGGGCTGGGGGAGCAGTACTTC	CASSQESGLGEQYF
TRBV4-1	NA	TRBJ2-3	NA	TGCGCCAGCAGCCAAGTACGAGACCAAGGAACAGATACGCAGTATTTT	CASSQVRDQGTDTQYF
TRBV6-6	NA	TRBJ1-1	NA	TGTGCCAGCAGTTCACGCTTTCCGGGTGGGGCTTTCTTT	CASSSRFPGGAFF